Listed here are 9 T cell receptor beta chains from one sample, sequenced in a study of blood T cells in healthy people across ages. With a J-beta primer mix and a sample-barcoded 5' primer, a second PCR ran 7 to 11 cycles. TCRdb called the 5' RACE reads again in MiXCR, with one record for every CDR3 protein. The sample has almost 1 million distinct CDR3 sequences, about 53% seen once. The sequencing input was blood. These receptor sequences come from a woman aged 60-70 years in good health.

This clonotype occurred a few times. This chain connects TRBV2 to TRBJ1-5, with a tentative D call TRBD1 (6 bases). The germline V gene has CDR1 SNHLY and CDR2 FYNNEI. V was pared by 4 bases and J by 1 base, with 11 bases between. The CDR3 contains 15 residues. This chain's CDR3 is CASSVRGLSNQPQHF. The CDR3, as DNA: TGTGCCAGCAGTGTTCGGGGGCTAAGCAATCAGCCCCAGCATTTT.

This clonotype was seen a handful of times. This chain connects TRBV12-3 or TRBV12-4 to TRBJ2-4; perhaps TRBD1 as D (6 bases). Trimming stripped 5 bases from V and 5 bases from J, with 7 bases between. The CDR3 length is 12 residues. CDR3 nucleotide sequence: TGTGCCAGCAGTCCAGGGGAAAACATTCAGTACTTC. It yields the protein CASSPGENIQYF.

This chain links TRBV6-1 with TRBJ2-4; D not resolved. Trimming removed 5 bases at V and 0 bases at J, with 23 bases between. CDR1 and CDR2 from the germline V gene are MNHNS and SASEGT. The CDR3 has 19 amino acids. The CDR3 coding sequence is TGTGCCAGCAGTCCCGCAATGCTAATTATACTACTAGCCAAAAACATTCAGTACTTC. This codes for CASSPAMLIILLAKNIQYF.

The chain links TRBV4-1 to TRBJ2-7; D is possibly TRBD1 (5 bases). Germline V gene lookup returns CDR1 MGHRA and CDR2 YSYEKL. The CDR3 loop spans 15 amino acids. Trimming took off 0 bases at V and 3 bases at J, with 12 bases between the two ends. Here the CDR3 DNA reads TGCGCCAGCAGCCAAGAACAGGTCGCCCTCTACGAGCAGTACTTC. It specifies CASSQEQVALYEQYF.

This clonotype was recorded only once. The V and J genes are TRBV5-5 and TRBJ2-7; D possibly uses TRBD1 or TRBD2 (5 bases each). V gave up 0 bases and J gave up 4 bases, with 11 bases separating them. The CDR3 totals 14 residues. The germline V gene encodes CDR1 SGHKS and CDR2 YYEKEE (reference sequence). Written as DNA, the CDR3 is TGTGCCAGCAGCTTGGGAGGGGAAGAGTACGAGCAGTACTTC. Encoded protein: CASSLGGEEYEQYF.

This clonotype was found a few times. This chain links TRBV29-1 with TRBJ2-1; no firm D call. V was clipped by 1 base and J by 9 bases, with 7 bases between them. The CDR3 totals 11 residues. CDR1 and CDR2 (germline): SQVTM, ANQGSEA. The CDR3 spells CSVEGAGEQFF. The DNA for the CDR3 is TGCAGCGTTGAAGGGGCTGGTGAGCAGTTCTTC.

V gene TRBV20-1 combines with J gene TRBJ2-1, with a possible D match to TRBD1 (5 bases). With 3 bases removed from V and 6 bases from J, the gap between germline ends came to 15 bases. The germline V gene encodes CDR1 DFQATT and CDR2 SNEGSKA (reference sequence). This CDR3 has 14 amino acids. The CDR3 bases are TGCAGTGCTAGGCGTCAGGGAATAACCAATGAGCAGTTCTTC. Translating gives CSARRQGITNEQFF.

Only a few counts were recorded for this clonotype. The rearrangement uses TRBV24-1 and TRBJ2-6, with 7 bases matching TRBD1. The CDR3 covers 18 residues. Germline V gene sequence: CDR1 KGHDR, CDR2 SFDVKD. The trim removed 4 bases at V and 2 bases at J, leaving 10 bases unmatched. CDR3 sequence: CATSDPAETGAGANVLTF. CDR3 DNA: TGTGCCACCAGTGACCCGGCTGAAACAGGGGCTGGGGCCAACGTCCTGACTTTC.

The table lists this clonotype with a few counts. The rearrangement uses TRBV10-3 and TRBJ2-5; D may be TRBD2 (5 bases). CDR3 length: 15 amino acids. Germline loops: CDR1 ENHRY, CDR2 SYGVKD. V lost 0 bases and J lost 1, with 9 bases in between. The CDR3 region has the DNA TGTGCCATCAGTGAGTCCGGGAACTCCCAAGAGACCCAGTACTTC. Protein sequence: CAISESGNSQETQYF.